One and the same sample provided the 16 T cell receptor beta chains below, sequenced in a study of OX40 agonist ivuxolimab in advanced cancers. TCRdb's table, derived via immunoSEQ multiplex PCR, lists solely in-frame clones and lacks some. Counted here are approximately 160,000 clones, roughly 92% occurring once; the ten biggest clones make up about 0.31%. The sequences come from CD4+ or CD8+ T cells sorted from blood, collected in a trial of the OX40 agonist ivuxolimab. Receptor source: an adult with an advanced solid tumor such as melanoma, head and neck, liver or kidney cancer.

The rearrangement joins TRBV30 to TRBJ2-3; D gene uncertain. The CDR3 extends over 14 amino acids. V lost 4 bases and J 6 bases, leaving 17 bases between the germline ends. Looked up from germline, CDR1 is GTSNPN and CDR2 is SVGIG (reference sequence). The CDR3: CAWKRIPGNDTQYF. The CDR3 bases are TGTGCCTGGAAACGAATTCCAGGAAACGATACGCAGTATTTT.

The chain has TRBV15 and TRBJ1-1, with 9 bases fitting TRBD1. In germline, CDR1 is LNHNV, CDR2 YYDKDF (reference sequence). The CDR3 loop spans 15 amino acids. V lost 3 bases and J lost 2; bases outside the gene matches: 4. Here the CDR3 reads CATSRRQGVNTEAFF. In DNA form, the CDR3 reads TGTGCCACCAGCAGGAGACAGGGGGTTAACACTGAAGCTTTCTTT.

The chain combines TRBV6-1 with TRBJ2-7; D is unresolved. Germline V lookup: CDR1 MNHNS, CDR2 SASEGT. The V gene lost 2 bases and the J gene lost 3 bases, with 2 bases spanning the gap. The CDR3 length is 11 residues. CDR3 residues: CASSELYEQYF. In DNA, the CDR3 is TGTGCCAGCAGTGAACTCTACGAGCAGTACTTC.

The chain is built from TRBV30 and TRBJ1-3; D gene ambiguous. The germline V gene has CDR1 GTSNPN and CDR2 SVGIG (reference sequence). V lost 5 bases and J 1 base, leaving 9 bases between the germline ends. CDR3 length: 13 residues. Here the CDR3 reads CAWEKASGNTIYF. The CDR3 DNA reads TGTGCCTGGGAAAAGGCTTCTGGAAACACCATATATTTT. The full variable domain, with the rest looked up from reference TRBV30 and TRBJ1-3, is SQTIHQWPATLVQPVGSPLSLECTVEGTSNPNLYWYRQAAGRGLQLLFYSVGIGQISSEVPQNLSASRPQDRQFILSSKKLLLSDSGFYLCAWEKASGNTIYFGEGSWLTVV.

This sequence joins TRBV21-1 and TRBJ2-2; the table calls TRBD2, which could not be checked here. TRBV21-1 is a listed pseudogene. The CDR3 totals 17 residues. This CDR3 is CASSQPSGGVNTGELFF. The CDR3, as DNA: TGTGCCAGCAGCCAGCCTAGCGGGGGGGTAAACACCGGGGAGCTGTTTTTT.

This chain joins TRBV9 and TRBJ2-3; no clear D gene. Trimming removed 3 bases at V and 5 bases at J, with 4 bases between. The CDR3 is made up of 11 amino acids. Germline V lookup: CDR1 SGDLS, CDR2 YYNGEE. The CDR3 loop reads CASSGGDTQYF. In nucleotides, the CDR3 is TGTGCCAGCAGCGGAGGAGATACGCAGTATTTT.

This rearrangement joins TRBV27 to TRBJ1-5, with 9 nucleotides matching TRBD1. From germline, CDR1 is MNHEY and CDR2 SMNVEV (reference sequence). The CDR3 extends over 19 amino acids. With V trimmed by 5 bases and J by 3 bases, 17 bases remained unmatched. CDR3 nucleotides: TGTGCCAGCAGTCTCCTTCGGACAGGGGCGATCTCCCCCAATCAGCCCCAGCATTTT. Translating it yields CASSLLRTGAISPNQPQHF.

The DNA for the CDR3 is TGTGCCAGTAGTATAACAGGGTACGGTGAAAAACTGTTTTTT. Translation gives CASSITGYGEKLFF. The rearrangement joins TRBV19 to TRBJ1-4; the D gene is possibly TRBD1 (6 bases). The V end was cut by 2 bases, the J end by 7 bases, with 11 bases between. This CDR3 comprises 14 residues. The germline V gene has CDR1 LNHDA and CDR2 SQIVND (reference sequence).

The CDR3 loop is CASTGQGSGANVLTF. The CDR3 nucleotides read TGCGCCAGCACGGGACAGGGGTCTGGGGCCAACGTCCTGACTTTC. The chain links TRBV5-1 to TRBJ2-6; 10 bases are shared with TRBD1. Germline CDR1 is SGHRS and CDR2 is YFSETQ. With V trimmed by 6 bases and J by 1 base, 1 base remained unmatched. The CDR3 spans 15 residues.

The J gene is TRBJ1-1, the V gene TRBV7-2; weak D call: TRBD1 (5 bases). Germline V gene lookup returns CDR1 SGHTA and CDR2 FQGNSA. V was shortened by 3 bases and J by 4 bases, with 9 bases between the two germline ends. The CDR3 is 13 residues long. CDR3 nucleotide sequence: TGTGCCAGCAGCTTTGGAAGGGGCACTGAAGCTTTCTTT. This codes for CASSFGRGTEAFF. The full variable domain, with the rest looked up from reference TRBV7-2 and TRBJ1-1, is GAGVSQSPSNKVTEKGKDVELRCDPISGHTALYWYRQSLGQGLEFLIYFQGNSAPDKSGLPSDRFSAERTGGSVSTLTIQRTQQEDSAVYLCASSFGRGTEAFFGQGTRLTVV.

The chain carries TRBV28 and TRBJ2-7; perhaps TRBD1 as D (5 bases). There are 15 residues in the CDR3. Germline CDR1 and CDR2: MDHEN and SYDVKM. Trimming stripped 8 bases from V and 5 bases from J, with 22 bases between. This CDR3 reads CASLTGAQGPNEQYF. The CDR3 DNA sequence: TGTGCCAGCCTGACCGGTGCTCAGGGCCCCAACGAGCAGTACTTC.

This chain connects TRBV6-5 to TRBJ1-2; D unresolved. The CDR3 is 15 amino acids. The ends were cut back, 0 bases at V and 4 bases at J, with 12 bases in the middle. Germline V lookup: CDR1 MNHEY, CDR2 SVGAGI. The DNA of the CDR3 is TGTGCCAGCAGTTACTCGCGGCCAGACCTCTATGGCTACACCTTC. Amino acid sequence: CASSYSRPDLYGYTF.

The chain recombines TRBV6-1 with TRBJ1-2; D is possibly TRBD1 (6 bases). This CDR3 is 14 amino acids long. Per germline, CDR1 MNHNS and CDR2 SASEGT. V dropped 5 bases and J dropped 4 bases, with 14 bases sitting between them. DNA for the CDR3: TGTGCCAGCAGTCGACCACAGGGCGCCTATGGCTACACCTTC. Its translation: CASSRPQGAYGYTF.

V is TRBV5-1 and J is TRBJ2-7; 11 bases match TRBD2. With 0 bases clipped from V and 1 base from J, the junction kept 3 bases outside the gene matches. Germline values: CDR1 SGHRS, CDR2 YFSETQ. This CDR3 spans 16 amino acids. The CDR3 sequence: CASSLGLAGLSYEQYF. In DNA form, the CDR3 reads TGCGCCAGCAGCTTGGGACTAGCGGGACTGTCCTACGAGCAGTACTTC. Complete variable domain (other parts from reference TRBV5-1 and TRBJ2-7): KAGVTQTPRYLIKTRGQQVTLSCSPISGHRSVSWYQQTPGQGLQFLFEYFSETQRNKGNFPGRFSGRQFSNSRSEMNVSTLELGDSALYLCASSLGLAGLSYEQYFGPGTRLTVT.

The chain carries TRBV6-5 and TRBJ2-3, with a weak D call TRBD2 (6 bases). The germline CDR1 and CDR2 sequences are MNHEY and SVGAGI. This CDR3 is built from 13 residues. With 6 bases removed from V and 1 base from J, the gap between germline ends came to 8 bases. CDR3 region: CASRTGGTDTQYF. CDR3 DNA sequence: TGTGCCAGCAGGACGGGGGGCACAGATACGCAGTATTTT.

The chain couples TRBV4-1 to TRBJ2-5; unclear D gene. With 5 bases removed from V and 2 bases from J, the gap between germline ends came to 9 bases. The CDR3 totals 13 residues. Per germline, CDR1 MGHRA and CDR2 YSYEKL. The CDR3 region is CASSAVIQETQYF. CDR3 DNA: TGCGCCAGCAGCGCCGTCATACAAGAGACCCAGTACTTC.